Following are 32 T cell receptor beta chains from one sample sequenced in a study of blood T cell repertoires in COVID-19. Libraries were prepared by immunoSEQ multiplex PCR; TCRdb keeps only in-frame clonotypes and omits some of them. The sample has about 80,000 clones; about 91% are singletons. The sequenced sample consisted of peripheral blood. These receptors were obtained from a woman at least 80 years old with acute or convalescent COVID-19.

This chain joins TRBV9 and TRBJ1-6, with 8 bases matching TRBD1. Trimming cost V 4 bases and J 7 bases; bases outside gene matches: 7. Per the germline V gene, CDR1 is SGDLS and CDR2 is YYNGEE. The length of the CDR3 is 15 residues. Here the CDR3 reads CASSLQTGANSPLHF. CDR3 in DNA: TGTGCCAGCAGCCTCCAGACAGGGGCGAATTCACCCCTCCACTTT.

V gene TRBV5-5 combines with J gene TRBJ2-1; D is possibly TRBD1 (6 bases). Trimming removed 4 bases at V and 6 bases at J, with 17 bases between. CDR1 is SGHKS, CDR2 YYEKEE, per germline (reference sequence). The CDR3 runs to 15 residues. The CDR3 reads CASSVTGRGGNEQFF. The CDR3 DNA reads TGTGCCAGCAGCGTAACAGGGAGAGGGGGCAATGAGCAGTTCTTC.

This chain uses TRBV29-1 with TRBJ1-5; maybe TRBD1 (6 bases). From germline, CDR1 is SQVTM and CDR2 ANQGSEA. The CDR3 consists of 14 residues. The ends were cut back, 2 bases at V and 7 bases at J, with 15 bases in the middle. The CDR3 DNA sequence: TGCAGCGTTGAAATAGGGGGTGGAGACCAGCCCCAGCATTTT. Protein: CSVEIGGGDQPQHF.

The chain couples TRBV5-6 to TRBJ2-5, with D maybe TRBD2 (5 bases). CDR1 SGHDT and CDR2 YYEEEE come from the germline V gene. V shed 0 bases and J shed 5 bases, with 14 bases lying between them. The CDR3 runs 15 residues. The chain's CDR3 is CASSLAGMRGETQYF. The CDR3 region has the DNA TGTGCCAGCAGCTTGGCCGGGATGAGAGGGGAGACCCAGTACTTC.

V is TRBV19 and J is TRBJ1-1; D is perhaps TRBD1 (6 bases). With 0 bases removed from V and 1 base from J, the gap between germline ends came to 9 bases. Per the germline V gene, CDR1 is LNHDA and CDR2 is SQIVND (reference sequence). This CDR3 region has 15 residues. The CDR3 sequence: CASSIDHRANTEAFF. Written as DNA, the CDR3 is TGTGCCAGTAGTATAGATCACAGGGCGAACACTGAAGCTTTCTTT.

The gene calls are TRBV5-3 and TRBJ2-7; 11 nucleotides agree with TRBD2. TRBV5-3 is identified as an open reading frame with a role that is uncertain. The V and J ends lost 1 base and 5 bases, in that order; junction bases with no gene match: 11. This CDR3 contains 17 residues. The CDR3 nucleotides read TGTGCCAGAAGCTTGTTCCCCCGTAGCGGGGGGGCGGACGAGCAGTACTTC. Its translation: CARSLFPRSGGADEQYF.

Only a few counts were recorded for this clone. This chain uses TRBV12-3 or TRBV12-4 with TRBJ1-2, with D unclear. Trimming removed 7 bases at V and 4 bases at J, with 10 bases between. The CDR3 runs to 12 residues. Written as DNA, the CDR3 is TGTGCCAGCACCCCAGGTGCCTATGGCTACACCTTC. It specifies CASTPGAYGYTF.

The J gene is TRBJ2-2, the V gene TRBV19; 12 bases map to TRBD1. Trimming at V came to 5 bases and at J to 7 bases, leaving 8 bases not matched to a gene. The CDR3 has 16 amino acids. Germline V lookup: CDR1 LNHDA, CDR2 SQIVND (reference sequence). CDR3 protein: CASSSPGQGAVGELFF. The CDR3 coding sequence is TGTGCCAGTAGTTCACCGGGACAGGGGGCGGTCGGGGAGCTGTTTTTT.

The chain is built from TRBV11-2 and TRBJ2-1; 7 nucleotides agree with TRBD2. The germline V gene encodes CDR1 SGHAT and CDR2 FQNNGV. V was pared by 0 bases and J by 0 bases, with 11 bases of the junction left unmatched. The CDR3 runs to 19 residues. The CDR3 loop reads CASSLDTIRASGSYNEQFF. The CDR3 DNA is TGTGCCAGCAGCTTAGATACGATCCGGGCTAGCGGCTCCTACAATGAGCAGTTCTTC. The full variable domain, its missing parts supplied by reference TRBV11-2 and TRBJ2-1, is EAGVAQSPRYKIIEKRQSVAFWCNPISGHATLYWYQQILGQGPKLLIQFQNNGVVDDSQLPKDRFSAERLKGVDSTLKIQPAKLEDSAVYLCASSLDTIRASGSYNEQFFGPGTRLTVL.

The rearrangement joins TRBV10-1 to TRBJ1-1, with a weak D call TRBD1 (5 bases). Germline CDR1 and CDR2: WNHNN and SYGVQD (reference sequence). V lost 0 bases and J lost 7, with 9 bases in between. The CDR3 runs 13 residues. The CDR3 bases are TGCGCCAGCAGTGAGTCAGGACAAAATGAAGCTTTCTTT. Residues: CASSESGQNEAFF.

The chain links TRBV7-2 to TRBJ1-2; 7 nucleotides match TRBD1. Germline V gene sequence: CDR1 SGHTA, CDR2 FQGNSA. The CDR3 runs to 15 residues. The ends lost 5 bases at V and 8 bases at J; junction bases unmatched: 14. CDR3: CASSGRDSTGSGYTF. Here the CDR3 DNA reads TGTGCCAGCAGCGGGCGGGACAGTACCGGGTCAGGCTACACCTTC.

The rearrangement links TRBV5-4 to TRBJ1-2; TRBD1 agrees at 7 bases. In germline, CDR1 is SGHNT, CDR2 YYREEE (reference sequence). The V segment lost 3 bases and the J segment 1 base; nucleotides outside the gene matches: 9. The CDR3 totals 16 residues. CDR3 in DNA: TGTGCCAGCAGCTCCCCGGACAGGCCATATAACTATGGCTACACCTTC. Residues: CASSSPDRPYNYGYTF. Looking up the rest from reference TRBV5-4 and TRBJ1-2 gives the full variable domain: ETGVTQSPTHLIKTRGQQVTLRCSSQSGHNTVSWYQQALGQGPQFIFQYYREEENGRGNFPPRFSGLQFPNYSSELNVNALELDDSALYLCASSSPDRPYNYGYTFGSGTRLTVV.

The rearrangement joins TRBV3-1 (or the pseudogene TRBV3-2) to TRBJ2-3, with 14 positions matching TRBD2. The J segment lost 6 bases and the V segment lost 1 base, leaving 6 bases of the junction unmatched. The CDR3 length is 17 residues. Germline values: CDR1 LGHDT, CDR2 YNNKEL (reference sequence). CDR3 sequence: CASSQGRLAGGADTQYF. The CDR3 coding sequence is TGTGCCAGCAGCCAAGGACGACTAGCGGGGGGGGCGGATACGCAGTATTTT.

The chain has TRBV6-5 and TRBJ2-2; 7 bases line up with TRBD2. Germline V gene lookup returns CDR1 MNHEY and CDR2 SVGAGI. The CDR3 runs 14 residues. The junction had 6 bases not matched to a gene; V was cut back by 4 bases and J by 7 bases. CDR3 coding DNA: TGTGCCAGCAGTTTCCGTAGCGGGCACGGGGAGCTGTTTTTT. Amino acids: CASSFRSGHGELFF.

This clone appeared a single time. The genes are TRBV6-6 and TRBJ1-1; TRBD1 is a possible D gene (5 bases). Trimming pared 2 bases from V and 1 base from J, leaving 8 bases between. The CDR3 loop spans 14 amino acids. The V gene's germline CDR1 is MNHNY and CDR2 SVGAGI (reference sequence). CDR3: CASSYDQGNTEAFF. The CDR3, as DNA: TGTGCCAGCAGTTACGACCAGGGGAACACTGAAGCTTTCTTT.

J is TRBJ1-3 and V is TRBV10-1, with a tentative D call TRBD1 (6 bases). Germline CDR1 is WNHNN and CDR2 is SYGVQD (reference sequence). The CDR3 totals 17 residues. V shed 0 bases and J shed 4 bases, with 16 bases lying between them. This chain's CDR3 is CASSESRGSGAGNTIYF. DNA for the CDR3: TGCGCCAGCAGTGAGTCGAGGGGGTCCGGGGCCGGAAACACCATATATTTT.

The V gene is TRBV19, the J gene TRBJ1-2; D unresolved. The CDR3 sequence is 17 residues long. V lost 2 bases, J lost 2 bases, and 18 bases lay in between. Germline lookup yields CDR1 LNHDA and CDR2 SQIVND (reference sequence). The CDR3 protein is CASSIQGGGHLNYGYTF. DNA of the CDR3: TGTGCCAGTAGTATACAAGGAGGAGGCCACCTAAACTATGGCTACACCTTC. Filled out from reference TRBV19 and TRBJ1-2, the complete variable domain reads DGGITQSPKYLFRKEGQNVTLSCEQNLNHDAMYWYRQDPGQGLRLIYYSQIVNDFQKGDIAEGYSVSREKKESFPLTVTSAQKNPTAFYLCASSIQGGGHLNYGYTFGSGTRLTVV.

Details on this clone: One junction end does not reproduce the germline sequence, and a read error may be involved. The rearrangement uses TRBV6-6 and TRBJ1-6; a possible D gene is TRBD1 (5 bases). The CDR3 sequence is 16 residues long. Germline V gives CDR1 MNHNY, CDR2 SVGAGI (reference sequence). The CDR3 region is CASSYSSGGLNSPLHF. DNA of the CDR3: TGTGCCAGCAGTTACTCGTCGGGGGGACTAAATTCCCCCCTCCACTTT.

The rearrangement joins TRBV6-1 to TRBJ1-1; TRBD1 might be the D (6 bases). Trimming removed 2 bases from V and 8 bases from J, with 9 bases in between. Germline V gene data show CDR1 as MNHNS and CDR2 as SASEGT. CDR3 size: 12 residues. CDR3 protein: CASSERGGEAFF. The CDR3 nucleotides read TGTGCCAGCAGTGAACGGGGGGGCGAAGCTTTCTTT.

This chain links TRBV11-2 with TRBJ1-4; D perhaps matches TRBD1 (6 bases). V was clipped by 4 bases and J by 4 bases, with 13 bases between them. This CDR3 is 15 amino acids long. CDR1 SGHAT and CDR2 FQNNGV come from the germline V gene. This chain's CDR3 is CASSSDRFLNEKLFF. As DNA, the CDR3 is TGTGCCAGCAGCTCCGACAGGTTCCTTAATGAAAAACTGTTTTTT. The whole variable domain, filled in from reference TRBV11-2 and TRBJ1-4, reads EAGVAQSPRYKIIEKRQSVAFWCNPISGHATLYWYQQILGQGPKLLIQFQNNGVVDDSQLPKDRFSAERLKGVDSTLKIQPAKLEDSAVYLCASSSDRFLNEKLFFGSGTQLSVL.

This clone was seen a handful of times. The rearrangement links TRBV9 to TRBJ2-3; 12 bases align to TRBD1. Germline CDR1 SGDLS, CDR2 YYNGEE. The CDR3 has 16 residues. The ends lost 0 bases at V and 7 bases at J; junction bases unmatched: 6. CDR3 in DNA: TGTGCCAGCAGCGTAGGGGACAGGGGGCGCCTAAATACGCAGTATTTT. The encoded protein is CASSVGDRGRLNTQYF.

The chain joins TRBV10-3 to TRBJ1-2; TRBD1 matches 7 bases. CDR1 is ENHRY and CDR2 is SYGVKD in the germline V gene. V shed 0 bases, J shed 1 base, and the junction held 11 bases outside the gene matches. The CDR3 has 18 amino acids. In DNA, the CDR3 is TGTGCCATCAGTGAGTCGATAAGGGGGCGCGGAGATAACTATGGCTACACCTTC. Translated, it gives CAISESIRGRGDNYGYTF.

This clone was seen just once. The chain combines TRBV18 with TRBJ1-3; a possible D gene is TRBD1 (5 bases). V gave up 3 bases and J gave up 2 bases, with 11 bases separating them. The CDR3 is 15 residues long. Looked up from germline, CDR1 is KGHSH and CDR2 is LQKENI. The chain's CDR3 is CASSPTRGAGNTIYF. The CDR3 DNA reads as TGTGCCAGCTCACCTACACGGGGGGCTGGAAACACCATATATTTT.

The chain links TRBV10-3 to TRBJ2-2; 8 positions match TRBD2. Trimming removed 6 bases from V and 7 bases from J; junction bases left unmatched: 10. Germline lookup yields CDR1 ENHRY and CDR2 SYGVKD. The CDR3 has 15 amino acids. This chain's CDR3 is CAISGSGSEDGELFF. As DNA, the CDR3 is TGTGCCATCAGCGGCAGCGGGAGCGAAGACGGGGAGCTGTTTTTT.

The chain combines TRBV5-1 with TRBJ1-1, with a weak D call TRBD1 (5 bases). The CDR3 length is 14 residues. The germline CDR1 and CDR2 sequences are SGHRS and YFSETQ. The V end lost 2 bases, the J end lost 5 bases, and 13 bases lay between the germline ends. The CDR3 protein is CASSLQVERTEAFF. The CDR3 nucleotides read TGCGCCAGCAGCTTACAGGTGGAGAGGACTGAAGCTTTCTTT.

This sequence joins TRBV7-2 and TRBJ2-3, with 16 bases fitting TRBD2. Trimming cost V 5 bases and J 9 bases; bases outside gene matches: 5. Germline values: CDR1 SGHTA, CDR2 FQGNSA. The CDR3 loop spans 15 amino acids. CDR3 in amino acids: CASSGGTSGGATQYF. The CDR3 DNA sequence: TGTGCCAGCAGCGGCGGGACTAGCGGGGGGGCCACGCAGTATTTT.

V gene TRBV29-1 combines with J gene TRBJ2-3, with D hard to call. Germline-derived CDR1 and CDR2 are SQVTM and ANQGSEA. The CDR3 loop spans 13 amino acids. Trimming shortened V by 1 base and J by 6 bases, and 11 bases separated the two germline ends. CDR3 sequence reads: CSVEGSRRDTQYF. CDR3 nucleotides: TGCAGCGTTGAAGGGAGTCGGCGGGATACGCAGTATTTT.

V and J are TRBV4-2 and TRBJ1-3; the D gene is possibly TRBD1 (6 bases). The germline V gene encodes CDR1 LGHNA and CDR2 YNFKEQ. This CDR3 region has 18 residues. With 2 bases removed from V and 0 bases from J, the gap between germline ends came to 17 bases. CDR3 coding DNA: TGTGCCAGCAGCCAATATCCGGCAGGGGCGAACTCTGGAAACACCATATATTTT. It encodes CASSQYPAGANSGNTIYF.

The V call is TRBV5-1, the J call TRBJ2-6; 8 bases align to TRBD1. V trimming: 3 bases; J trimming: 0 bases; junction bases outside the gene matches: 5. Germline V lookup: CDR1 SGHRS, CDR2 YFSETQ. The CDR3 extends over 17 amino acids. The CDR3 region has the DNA TGCGCCAGCAGCTCCACAGGGGGGAGCTCTGGGGCCAACGTCCTGACTTTC. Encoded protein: CASSSTGGSSGANVLTF.

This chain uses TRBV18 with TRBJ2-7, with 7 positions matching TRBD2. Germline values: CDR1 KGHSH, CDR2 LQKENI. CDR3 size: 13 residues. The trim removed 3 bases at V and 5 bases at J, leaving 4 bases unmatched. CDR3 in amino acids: CASSPSGTDEQYF. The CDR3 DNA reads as TGTGCCAGCTCACCGAGCGGGACTGACGAGCAGTACTTC.

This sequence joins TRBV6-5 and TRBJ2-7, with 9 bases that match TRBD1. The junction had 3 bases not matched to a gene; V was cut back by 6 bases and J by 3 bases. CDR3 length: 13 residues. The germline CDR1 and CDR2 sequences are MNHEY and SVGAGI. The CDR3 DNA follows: TGTGCCAGCAGAGGGACAGGGCTCTACGAGCAGTACTTC. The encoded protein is CASRGTGLYEQYF.

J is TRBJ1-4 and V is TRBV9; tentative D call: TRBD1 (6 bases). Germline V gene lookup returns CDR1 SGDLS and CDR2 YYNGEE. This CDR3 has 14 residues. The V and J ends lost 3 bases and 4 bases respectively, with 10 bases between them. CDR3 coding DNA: TGTGCCAGCAGCGAAGCAGGGGATAATGAAAAACTGTTTTTT. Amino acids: CASSEAGDNEKLFF.